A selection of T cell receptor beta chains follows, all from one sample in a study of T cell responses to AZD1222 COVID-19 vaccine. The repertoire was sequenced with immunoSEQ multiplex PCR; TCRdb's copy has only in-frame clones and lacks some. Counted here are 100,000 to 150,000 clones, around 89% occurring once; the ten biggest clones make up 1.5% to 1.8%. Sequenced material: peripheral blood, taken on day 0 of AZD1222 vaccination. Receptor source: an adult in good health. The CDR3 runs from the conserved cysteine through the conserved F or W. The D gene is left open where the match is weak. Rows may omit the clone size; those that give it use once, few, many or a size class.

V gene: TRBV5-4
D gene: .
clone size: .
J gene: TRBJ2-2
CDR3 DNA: TGTGCCAGCAGCCGTAGGGGAAGGACCATCGGGGAGCTGTTTTTT
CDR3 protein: CASSRRGRTIGELFF

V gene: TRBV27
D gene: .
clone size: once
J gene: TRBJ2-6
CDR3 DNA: TGTGCCAGCAGTTTGGAGGGGCCTGGGGCCAACGTCCTGACTTTC
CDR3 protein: CASSLEGPGANVLTF

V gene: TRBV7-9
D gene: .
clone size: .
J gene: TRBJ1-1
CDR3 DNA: TGTGCCAGCAGCTTAGATGGGGGGCGCGGAGCTTTCTTT
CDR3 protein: CASSLDGGRGAFF

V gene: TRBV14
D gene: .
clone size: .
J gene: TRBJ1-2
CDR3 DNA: TGTGCCAGCAGCCAAGTTTGGGGGGGGTCGGATGGCTACACCTTC
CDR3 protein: CASSQVWGGSDGYTF

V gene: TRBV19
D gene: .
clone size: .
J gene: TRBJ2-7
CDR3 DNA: TGTGCCAGTCGACCGCTACAGGGAGACTCGGGGAACGAGCAGTACTTC
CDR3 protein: CASRPLQGDSGNEQYF

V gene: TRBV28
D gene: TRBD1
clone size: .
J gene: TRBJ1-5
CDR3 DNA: TGTGCCAGCAAGTGGGGACAGAACAATCAGCCCCAGCATTTT
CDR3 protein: CASKWGQNNQPQHF

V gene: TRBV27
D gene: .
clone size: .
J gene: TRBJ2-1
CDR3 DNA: TGTGCCAGCACCCCTCAAGTGGGGTATTCCTACAATGAGCAGTTCTTC
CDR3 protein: CASTPQVGYSYNEQFF

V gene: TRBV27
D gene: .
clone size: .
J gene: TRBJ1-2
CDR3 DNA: TGTGCCAGCAGCCCACAGGGCAGAAACTATGGCTACACCTTC
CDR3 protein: CASSPQGRNYGYTF

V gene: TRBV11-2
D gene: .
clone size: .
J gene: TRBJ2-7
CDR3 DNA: TGTGCCAGCAGCTCTGCAGGGACCGGGTCCTACGAGCAGTACTTC
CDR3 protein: CASSSAGTGSYEQYF

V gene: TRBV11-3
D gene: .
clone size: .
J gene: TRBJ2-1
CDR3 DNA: TGTGCCAGCAGCTTAGCACCAAATTCCTACAATGAGCAGTTCTTC
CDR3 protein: CASSLAPNSYNEQFF

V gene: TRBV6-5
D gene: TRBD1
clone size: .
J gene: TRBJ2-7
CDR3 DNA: TGTGCCAGCAGTTGGACAGGGGGGTACGAGCAGTACTTC
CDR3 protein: CASSWTGGYEQYF

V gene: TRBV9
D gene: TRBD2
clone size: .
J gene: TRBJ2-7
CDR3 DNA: TGTGCCAGCAGCGTAGAGGCGGGAGGAACGTACGAGCAGTACTTC
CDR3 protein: CASSVEAGGTYEQYF

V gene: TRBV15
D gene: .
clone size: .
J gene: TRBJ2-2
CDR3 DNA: TGTGCCACCAGCAGAGATTACGGGATGAGCGGGGAGCTGTTTTTT
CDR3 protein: CATSRDYGMSGELFF

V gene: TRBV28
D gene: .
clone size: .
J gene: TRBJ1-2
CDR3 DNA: TGTGCCAGCAGTGGGAAGGACAGAACTCGTTTCGGCTACACCTTC
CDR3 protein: CASSGKDRTRFGYTF

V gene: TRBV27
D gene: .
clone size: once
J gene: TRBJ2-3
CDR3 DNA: TGTGCCAGCAGCCAGAAAAGGGGGGGAACTAGCACAGATACGCAGTATTTT
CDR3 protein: CASSQKRGGTSTDTQYF

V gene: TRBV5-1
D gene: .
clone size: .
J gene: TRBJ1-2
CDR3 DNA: TGCGCCAGCAGCTTGAATGGAGGTTCTAACTATGGCTACACCTTC
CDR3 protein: CASSLNGGSNYGYTF

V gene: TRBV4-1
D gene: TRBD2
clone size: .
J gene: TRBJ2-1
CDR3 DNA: TGCGCCAGCAGCCAGCTGGGAGCGGGATTTCTTAGCAATGAGCAGTTCTTC
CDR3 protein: CASSQLGAGFLSNEQFF

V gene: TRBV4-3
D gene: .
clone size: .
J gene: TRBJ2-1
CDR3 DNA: TGCGCCAGCAGCCAAGATTCCCCGGGGTCTTCCTACAATGAGCAGTTCTTC
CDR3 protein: CASSQDSPGSSYNEQFF

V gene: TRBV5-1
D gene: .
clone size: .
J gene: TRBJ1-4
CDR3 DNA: TGCGCCAGCAGCGGGAGGGGTTTTGGCACTAATGAAAAACTGTTTTTT
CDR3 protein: CASSGRGFGTNEKLFF